Shown below are 2 T cell receptor beta chains from a single sample sequenced in a study of neurological immune-mediated disorders. TCRdb ran MiXCR on the 5' RACE reads and lists one entry per CDR3 protein. The repertoire consists of 130,000 or so distinct CDR3 sequences, with 3% to 3.5% occurring once and the leading ten covering around 1.4%. The sample taken for sequencing was PBMCs. Receptor source: a woman aged 25-40 years with multiple sclerosis.

The chain carries TRBV7-9 and TRBJ2-4; the D call may be TRBD1 or TRBD2 (5 bases each). The germline V and J ends were trimmed by 7 bases and 1 base, with 14 bases remaining between them. Germline loops: CDR1 SEHNR, CDR2 FQNEAQ (reference sequence). The CDR3 sequence is 15 residues long. The CDR3 here is CASNDGGIAKNIQYF. The CDR3 coding sequence is TGTGCCAGCAACGATGGGGGTATTGCCAAAAACATTCAGTACTTC.

This clonotype appeared many times. The CDR3 sequence is CASSLVSGWLNTEAFF. The CDR3 DNA sequence: TGTGCCAGCAGCTTAGTGTCAGGGTGGTTGAACACTGAAGCTTTCTTT. The chain employs TRBV7-6 and TRBJ1-1; weak D call: TRBD1 (5 bases). The CDR3 runs to 16 residues. V gave up 1 base and J gave up 0 bases, with 12 bases separating them. Germline-derived CDR1 and CDR2 are SGHVS and FNYEAQ.